One sample yielded the 18 T cell receptor beta chains listed below, sequenced in a study of cytomegalovirus exposure and HLA in healthy donors. Primers included in the PCR were 60 Vbeta and 13 Jbeta primers. Data came from immunoSEQ multiplex PCR; TCRdb stores just in-frame clones and leaves some out. The sample has roughly 100,000 clones. The sample was PBMCs. The origin of the receptors is a man aged 35 to 55 in good health and CMV-seronegative.

The chain recombines TRBV28 with TRBJ2-5; 11 bases are a match to TRBD2. CDR1 and CDR2 (germline): MDHEN, SYDVKM. J lost 2 bases, V lost 4 bases, and 3 bases had no gene match. This CDR3 spans 15 amino acids. This chain's CDR3 is CASSSWTSGQETQYF. The CDR3 coding sequence is TGTGCCAGCAGTTCCTGGACTAGCGGGCAAGAGACCCAGTACTTC.

This chain links TRBV2 with TRBJ2-5; tentative D call: TRBD1 (6 bases). Near its end, the DNA agrees better with TRBJ2-7, so the J call may be wrong. CDR3 length: 16 residues. Germline V gives CDR1 SNHLY, CDR2 FYNNEI. CDR3 bases: TGTGCCAGCAGTGAAGCGCTTACGGGACACAACTACGAGCAGTACTTC. It encodes CASSEALTGHNYEQYF.

This chain links TRBV7-8 with TRBJ2-7; TRBD2 matches 16 bases. Germline CDR1 reads SGHVS; CDR2 reads FQNEAQ. This CDR3 region has 15 residues. Trimming at V came to 5 bases and at J to 6 bases, leaving 4 bases not matched to a gene. CDR3 DNA: TGTGCCAGCAGCCCCGGGACTAGCGGGGGGGTCGAGCAGTACTTC. Its protein product is CASSPGTSGGVEQYF. Full variable domain (remainder filled in from reference TRBV7-8 and TRBJ2-7): GAGVSQSPRYKVAKRGQDVALRCDPISGHVSLFWYQQALGQGPEFLTYFQNEAQLDKSGLPSDRFFAERPEGSVSTLKIQRTQQEDSAVYLCASSPGTSGGVEQYFGPGTRLTVT.

The rearrangement joins TRBV28 to TRBJ1-5; D not certain. The germline gives CDR1 MDHEN, CDR2 SYDVKM. V lost 4 bases and J 2 bases, leaving 12 bases between the germline ends. There are 15 residues in the CDR3. The CDR3 loop is CASSSPGLGNQPQHF. The CDR3 region has the DNA TGTGCCAGCAGTTCCCCCGGGTTGGGCAATCAGCCCCAGCATTTT.

The chain employs TRBV7-2 and TRBJ1-1; D may be TRBD1 (5 bases). The V end was cut by 4 bases, the J end by 1 base, with 7 bases between. The CDR3 covers 13 residues. Per germline, CDR1 SGHTA and CDR2 FQGNSA. The CDR3 region is CASSSGQNTEAFF. CDR3 in DNA: TGTGCCAGCAGCTCTGGACAGAACACTGAAGCTTTCTTT.

The chain employs TRBV10-3 and TRBJ2-7; D may be TRBD1 (5 bases). Germline V CDR1 and CDR2: ENHRY, SYGVKD. This CDR3 contains 12 residues. Trimming took 8 bases from V and 5 from J, leaving 13 bases between them. In DNA, the CDR3 is TGTGCCATCTCGAGACAGCTAAACGAGCAGTACTTC. Residues: CAISRQLNEQYF.

V usage is TRBV29-1 and J usage is TRBJ1-3, with a tentative D call TRBD1 (5 bases). V was pared by 2 bases and J by 4 bases, with 9 bases between. The CDR3 has 13 amino acids. The V gene's germline CDR1 is SQVTM and CDR2 ANQGSEA. This chain's CDR3 is CSVETRAGNTIYF. CDR3 nucleotides: TGCAGCGTTGAAACCAGGGCAGGAAACACCATATATTTT. The full variable domain, in which reference TRBV29-1 and TRBJ1-3 provide the parts outside the CDR3, is SAVISQKPSRDICQRGTSLTIQCQVDSQVTMMFWYRQQPGQSLTLIATANQGSEATYESGFVIDKFPISRPNLTFSTLTVSNMSPEDSSIYLCSVETRAGNTIYFGEGSWLTVV.

The rearrangement joins TRBV5-1 to TRBJ1-2; the D is unclear. Germline V CDR1 and CDR2: SGHRS, YFSETQ. V lost 3 bases, J lost 7 bases, and 16 bases lay in between. The CDR3 length is 14 residues. The CDR3 DNA reads TGCGCCAGCAGCTCGGGAGACCGGGCTGCTGGCTACACCTTC. Amino acid sequence: CASSSGDRAAGYTF.

This chain connects TRBV19 to TRBJ1-1; unclear D gene. Per the germline V gene, CDR1 is LNHDA and CDR2 is SQIVND (reference sequence). Trimming took off 2 bases at V and 3 bases at J, with 7 bases between the two ends. CDR3 size: 13 residues. The CDR3 protein is CASSILIDTEAFF. The DNA of the CDR3 is TGTGCCAGTAGTATATTAATCGACACTGAAGCTTTCTTT.

The chain links TRBV5-1 to TRBJ2-1; 11 nucleotides agree with TRBD2. Germline V gene sequence: CDR1 SGHRS, CDR2 YFSETQ. Germline trimming cut 1 base from V and 8 bases from J; bases unmatched to any gene: 5. The length of the CDR3 is 15 residues. CDR3 protein: CASSLLSLAGDEQFF. CDR3 nucleotides: TGCGCCAGCAGCTTGTTGTCACTAGCGGGAGATGAGCAGTTCTTC.

The V call is TRBV7-2, the J call TRBJ2-7; 11 nucleotides align to TRBD2. The CDR3 extends over 16 amino acids. The junction had 9 bases not matched to a gene; V was cut back by 4 bases and J by 4 bases. Germline V gives CDR1 SGHTA, CDR2 FQGNSA. This CDR3 reads CASSSPGTSGDYEQYF. In DNA form, the CDR3 reads TGTGCCAGCAGCTCACCAGGGACTAGCGGAGATTACGAGCAGTACTTC.

This sequence joins TRBV5-1 and TRBJ1-1, with 9 bases lining up with TRBD1. CDR3 length equals 15 residues. Losses at the gene ends were 4 bases for V and 7 bases for J; bases not matched to a gene: 11. CDR1 and CDR2 from the germline V gene are SGHRS and YFSETQ. As DNA, the CDR3 is TGCGCCAGCAGCCTTCGACAGGGGGTGGGCATTGAAGCTTTCTTT. Residues: CASSLRQGVGIEAFF. Complete variable domain (other parts from reference TRBV5-1 and TRBJ1-1): KAGVTQTPRYLIKTRGQQVTLSCSPISGHRSVSWYQQTPGQGLQFLFEYFSETQRNKGNFPGRFSGRQFSNSRSEMNVSTLELGDSALYLCASSLRQGVGIEAFFGQGTRLTVV.

CDR3 coding DNA: TGTGCCAGCATCAAGGGACTAGACGCGGACAATGAGCAGTTCTTC. Its protein product is CASIKGLDADNEQFF. The chain recombines TRBV5-4 with TRBJ2-1, with 8 bases matching TRBD2. Germline V gives CDR1 SGHNT, CDR2 YYREEE (reference sequence). Trimming removed 6 bases from V and 5 bases from J; junction bases left unmatched: 10. This CDR3 is built from 15 residues.

The gene calls are TRBV29-1 and TRBJ2-7, with a possible D match to TRBD2 (6 bases). V was trimmed by 6 bases and J by 4 bases, leaving 19 bases between them. Germline assignment: CDR1 SQVTM and CDR2 ANQGSEA. The CDR3 has 14 residues. The CDR3 region is CSVSLAVKGYEQYF. In DNA form, the CDR3 reads TGCAGCGTCTCCTTAGCGGTGAAAGGGTACGAGCAGTACTTC.

The chain carries TRBV10-3 and TRBJ2-2, with 10 nucleotides matching TRBD2. Per the germline V gene, CDR1 is ENHRY and CDR2 is SYGVKD. The CDR3 runs to 19 residues. The trim removed 0 bases at V and 0 bases at J, leaving 7 bases unmatched. The CDR3 DNA sequence: TGTGCCATCAGTGAGTCGTGGACTAGCGGAATAACGAACACCGGGGAGCTGTTTTTT. Translation gives CAISESWTSGITNTGELFF.

The genes are TRBV19 and TRBJ1-1; a weak D match, TRBD1 (6 bases). Trimming stripped 9 bases from V and 5 bases from J, with 19 bases between. The CDR3 is 14 residues long. The V gene's germline CDR1 is LNHDA and CDR2 SQIVND (reference sequence). CDR3 sequence: CASRLGGGLTEAFF. Here the CDR3 DNA reads TGTGCCAGCCGCCTAGGGGGGGGGTTAACTGAAGCTTTCTTT.

The rearrangement links TRBV28 to TRBJ2-5; a possible D gene is TRBD1 (5 bases). Germline-derived CDR1 and CDR2 are MDHEN and SYDVKM. CDR3 length equals 15 residues. V was clipped by 6 bases and J by 0 bases, with 14 bases between them. The CDR3 DNA follows: TGTGCCAGCAGCCGACCCAGGACATACCAAGAGACCCAGTACTTC. Translated, it gives CASSRPRTYQETQYF.

This chain connects TRBV19 to TRBJ2-3, with 12 bases fitting TRBD2. Germline V lookup: CDR1 LNHDA, CDR2 SQIVND (reference sequence). The V segment lost 5 bases and the J segment 7 bases; nucleotides outside the gene matches: 4. The CDR3 is made up of 14 amino acids. The CDR3 coding sequence is TGTGCCAGTAGTCTAGCGGGAGGGCCGAATACGCAGTATTTT. This sequence encodes CASSLAGGPNTQYF.